This T cell receptor (beta chain) emerged from a study of immune heterogeneity within non-small cell lung tumors. This CDR3 has 15 residues. Per germline, CDR1 WSHSY and CDR2 SAAADI. Trimming removed 8 bases from V and 2 bases from J; junction bases left unmatched: 11. It was a multiplex PCR that amplified TCR beta CDR3, with 32 V and 13 J primers. TCRdb recomputed calls from the multiplex PCR reads with MiXCR, one row per CDR3 protein. The data hold fewer than 4,500 distinct CDR3 sequences, with approximately 25% observed a single time. Bulk tumor genomic DNA, 500 to 650 ng per sample, was the template. Collection of several biopsies per primary tumor, spaced far apart, took place during surgery. It was patients with untreated, newly diagnosed non-small cell lung cancer who underwent curative surgery. Patients newly diagnosed with non-small cell lung cancer and having curative-intent surgery served as donors.

This clonotype has ten or more counts. Antigen specificity is unknown. Study-level findings and limits: The study found that local T-cell clonality correlated moderately but significantly with local tumor mutational burden (R roughly 0.31). Within a patient, dominant CDR3 beta clonotypes were shared across sites, though different locations had unique frequent clones.

The chain joins TRBV10-2 to TRBJ2-5; 7 bases align to TRBD1. Sequencing was performed on lung tumor tissue. This TCR came from a man in his fifties or sixties with non-small cell lung cancer. CDR3 in amino acids: CASDEGGQTQETQYF. The CDR3, as DNA: TGCGCCAGCGACGAAGGGGGACAGACTCAAGAGACCCAGTACTTC.